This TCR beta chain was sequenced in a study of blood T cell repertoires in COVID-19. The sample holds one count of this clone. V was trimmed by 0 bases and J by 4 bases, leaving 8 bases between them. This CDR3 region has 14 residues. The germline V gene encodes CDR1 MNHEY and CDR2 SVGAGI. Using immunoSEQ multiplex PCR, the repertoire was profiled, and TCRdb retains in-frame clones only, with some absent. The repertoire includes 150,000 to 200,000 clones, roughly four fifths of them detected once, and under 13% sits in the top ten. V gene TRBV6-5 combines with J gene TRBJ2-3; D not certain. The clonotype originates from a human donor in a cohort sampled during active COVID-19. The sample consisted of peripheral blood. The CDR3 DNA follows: TGTGCCAGCAGTTACTCCTCGTCGGCAGATACGCAGTATTTT. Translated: CASSYSSSADTQYF.